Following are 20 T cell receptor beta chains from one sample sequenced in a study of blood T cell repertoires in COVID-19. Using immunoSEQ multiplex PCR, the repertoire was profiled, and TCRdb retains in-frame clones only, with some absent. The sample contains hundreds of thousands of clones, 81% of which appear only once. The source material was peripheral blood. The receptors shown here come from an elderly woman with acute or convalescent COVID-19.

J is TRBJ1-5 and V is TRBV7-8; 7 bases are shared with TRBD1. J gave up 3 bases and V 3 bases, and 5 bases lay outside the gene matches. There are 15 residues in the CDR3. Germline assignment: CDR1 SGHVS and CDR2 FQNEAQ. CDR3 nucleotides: TGTGCCAGCAGCTTCCGACAGGGACCCAATCAGCCCCAGCATTTT. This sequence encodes CASSFRQGPNQPQHF.

Here the CDR3 reads CASSSPSGGANTGELFF. The CDR3 coding sequence is TGTGCCAGCAGCTCCCCCTCGGGGGGCGCGAACACCGGGGAGCTGTTTTTT. The gene calls are TRBV9 and TRBJ2-2; maybe TRBD2 (7 bases). V lost 4 bases and J lost 0, with 16 bases in between. The CDR3 is 17 amino acids. CDR1 is SGDLS, CDR2 YYNGEE, per germline.

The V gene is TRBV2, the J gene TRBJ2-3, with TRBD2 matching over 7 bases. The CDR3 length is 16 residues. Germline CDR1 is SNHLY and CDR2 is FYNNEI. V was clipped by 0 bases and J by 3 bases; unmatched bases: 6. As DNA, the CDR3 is TGTGCCAGCAGTGAAGCGCCCGGGGGGAAAACAGATACGCAGTATTTT. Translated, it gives CASSEAPGGKTDTQYF.

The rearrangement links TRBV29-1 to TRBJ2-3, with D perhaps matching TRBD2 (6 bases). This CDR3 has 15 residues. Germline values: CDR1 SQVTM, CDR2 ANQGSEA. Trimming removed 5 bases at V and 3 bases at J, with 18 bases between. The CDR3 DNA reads TGCAGCGTTCCCCCGTTGGGGGGTAGAACAGATACGCAGTATTTT. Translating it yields CSVPPLGGRTDTQYF.

The CDR3 here is CASSALGQGTGELFF. CDR3 DNA sequence: TGTGCCAGCAGCGCCCTAGGACAGGGGACCGGGGAGCTGTTTTTT. The chain joins TRBV9 to TRBJ2-2, with 9 bases fitting TRBD1. CDR1 is SGDLS and CDR2 is YYNGEE in the germline V gene. V lost 3 bases to trimming and J lost 5 bases; unmatched junction nucleotides: 5. The CDR3 spans 15 residues. Supplemented by reference TRBV9 and TRBJ2-2, the full variable domain reads DSGVTQTPKHLITATGQRVTLRCSPRSGDLSVYWYQQSLDQGLQFLIQYYNGEERAKGNILERFSAQQFPDLHSELNLSSLELGDSALYFCASSALGQGTGELFFGEGSRLTVL.

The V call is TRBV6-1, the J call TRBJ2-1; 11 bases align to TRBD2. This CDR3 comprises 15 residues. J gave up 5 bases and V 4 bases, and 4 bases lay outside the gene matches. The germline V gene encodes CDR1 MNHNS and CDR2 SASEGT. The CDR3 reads CASSVAGGLDNEQFF. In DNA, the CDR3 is TGTGCCAGCAGTGTAGCGGGGGGGCTCGACAATGAGCAGTTCTTC.

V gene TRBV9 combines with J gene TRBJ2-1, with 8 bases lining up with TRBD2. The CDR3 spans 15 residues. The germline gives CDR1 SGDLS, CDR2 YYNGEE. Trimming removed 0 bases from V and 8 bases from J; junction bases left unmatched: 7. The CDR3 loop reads CASSVAPAGADEQFF. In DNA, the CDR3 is TGTGCCAGCAGCGTAGCTCCAGCGGGAGCGGATGAGCAGTTCTTC.

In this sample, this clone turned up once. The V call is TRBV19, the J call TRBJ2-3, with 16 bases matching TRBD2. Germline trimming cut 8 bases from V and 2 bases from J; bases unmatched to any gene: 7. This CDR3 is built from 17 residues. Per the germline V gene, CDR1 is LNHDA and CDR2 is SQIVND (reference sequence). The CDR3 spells CASSGTSGGGPTDTQYF. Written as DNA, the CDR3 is TGTGCCAGTTCTGGGACTAGCGGGGGGGGACCCACAGATACGCAGTATTTT.

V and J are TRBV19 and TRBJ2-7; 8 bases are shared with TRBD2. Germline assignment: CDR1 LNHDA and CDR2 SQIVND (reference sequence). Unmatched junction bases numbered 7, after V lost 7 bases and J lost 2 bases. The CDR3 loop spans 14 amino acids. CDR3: CASNGGGRTYEQYF. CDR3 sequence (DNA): TGTGCCAGTAACGGGGGCGGGAGGACCTACGAGCAGTACTTC.

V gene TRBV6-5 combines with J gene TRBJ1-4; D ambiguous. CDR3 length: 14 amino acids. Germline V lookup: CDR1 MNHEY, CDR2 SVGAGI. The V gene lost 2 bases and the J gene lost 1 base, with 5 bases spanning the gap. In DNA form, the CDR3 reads TGTGCCAGCAGTTACCGGAGAACTAATGAAAAACTGTTTTTT. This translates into CASSYRRTNEKLFF.

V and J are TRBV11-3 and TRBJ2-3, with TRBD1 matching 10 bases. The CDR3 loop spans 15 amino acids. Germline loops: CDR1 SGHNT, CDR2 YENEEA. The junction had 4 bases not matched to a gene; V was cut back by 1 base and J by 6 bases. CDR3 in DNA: TGTGCCAGCAGCTTAGGGGGACAGGGGTGGGATACGCAGTATTTT. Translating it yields CASSLGGQGWDTQYF.

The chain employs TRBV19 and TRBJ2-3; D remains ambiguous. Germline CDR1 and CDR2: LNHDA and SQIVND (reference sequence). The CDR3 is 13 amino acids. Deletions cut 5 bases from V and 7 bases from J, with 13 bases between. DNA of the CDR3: TGTGCCAGTAGTGCTAGAAACCGTCATACGCAGTATTTT. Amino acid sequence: CASSARNRHTQYF.

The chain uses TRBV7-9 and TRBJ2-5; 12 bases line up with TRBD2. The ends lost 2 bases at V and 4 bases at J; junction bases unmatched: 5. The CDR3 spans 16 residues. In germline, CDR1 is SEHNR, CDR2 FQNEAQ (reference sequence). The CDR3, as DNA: TGTGCCAGCAGCTTACTAGCGGGGGGGTTCTCAGAGACCCAGTACTTC. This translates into CASSLLAGGFSETQYF.

DNA of the CDR3: TGTGCCAGTAGTGCAGCGGGGGGGGCCAACGTCCTGACTTTC. This gives the protein CASSAAGGANVLTF. V and J are TRBV19 and TRBJ2-6, with 7 bases that match TRBD2. CDR3 size: 14 residues. CDR1 is LNHDA, CDR2 SQIVND, per germline (reference sequence). After removal of 5 bases from V and 4 bases from J, the junction contained 2 bases not matched to a gene.

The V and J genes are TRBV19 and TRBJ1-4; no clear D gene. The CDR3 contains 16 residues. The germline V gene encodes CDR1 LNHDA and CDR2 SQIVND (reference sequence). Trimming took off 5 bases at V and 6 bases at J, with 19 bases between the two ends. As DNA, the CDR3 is TGTGCCAGTAGTCCATATTCGGTGACAAGAGATGAAAAACTGTTTTTT. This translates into CASSPYSVTRDEKLFF. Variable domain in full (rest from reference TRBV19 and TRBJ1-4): DGGITQSPKYLFRKEGQNVTLSCEQNLNHDAMYWYRQDPGQGLRLIYYSQIVNDFQKGDIAEGYSVSREKKESFPLTVTSAQKNPTAFYLCASSPYSVTRDEKLFFGSGTQLSVL.

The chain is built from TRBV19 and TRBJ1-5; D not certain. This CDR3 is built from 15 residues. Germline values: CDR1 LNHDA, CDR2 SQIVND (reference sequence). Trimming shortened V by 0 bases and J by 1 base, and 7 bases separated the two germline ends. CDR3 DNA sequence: TGTGCCAGTAGTATAGAGGACTTCAGCAATCAGCCCCAGCATTTT. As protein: CASSIEDFSNQPQHF.

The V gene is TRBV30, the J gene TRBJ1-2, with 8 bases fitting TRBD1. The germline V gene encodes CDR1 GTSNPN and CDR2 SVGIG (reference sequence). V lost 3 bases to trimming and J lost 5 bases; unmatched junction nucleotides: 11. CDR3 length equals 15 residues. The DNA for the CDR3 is TGTGCCTGGAGCCCACCCGGACAGGGTGGGTATGGCTACACCTTC. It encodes CAWSPPGQGGYGYTF.

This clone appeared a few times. The CDR3 here is CASSLLPGNTEAFF. The CDR3 DNA is TGTGCCAGCAGCCTACTCCCAGGGAACACTGAAGCTTTCTTT. The chain employs TRBV6-5 and TRBJ1-1; D remains unclear. Germline lookup yields CDR1 MNHEY and CDR2 SVGAGI. The CDR3 length is 14 residues. V lost 6 bases and J lost 1, with 12 bases in between.

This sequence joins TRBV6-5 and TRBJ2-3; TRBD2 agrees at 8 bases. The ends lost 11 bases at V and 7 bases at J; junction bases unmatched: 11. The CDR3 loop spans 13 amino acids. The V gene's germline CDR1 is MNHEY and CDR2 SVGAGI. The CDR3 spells CAAKAAGVHTQYF. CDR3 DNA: TGTGCCGCGAAGGCAGCGGGAGTTCATACGCAGTATTTT.

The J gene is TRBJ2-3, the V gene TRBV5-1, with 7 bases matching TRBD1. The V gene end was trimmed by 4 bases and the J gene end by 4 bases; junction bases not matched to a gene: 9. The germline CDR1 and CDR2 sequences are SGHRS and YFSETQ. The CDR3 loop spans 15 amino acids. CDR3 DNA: TGCGCCAGCAGCCAGACAGGGCTACTCCCAGATACGCAGTATTTT. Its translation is CASSQTGLLPDTQYF.